This T cell receptor (beta chain) was profiled in a study of T cells after yellow fever vaccination. TCRdb used MiXCR to reprocess the 5' RACE reads, holding one entry per CDR3 protein. The data show about 500,000 distinct CDR3 sequences, approximately 16% seen once. With respect to this clonotype: Its antigen is as yet unknown.

Study-wide results and caveats: Researchers cautioned that FACS-sorted repertoires could harbor abundant clonotypes contaminating from the bulk population. Most clones from primary vaccination were detected again post-booster (approximately 96% CD4, roughly 91% CD8).

The CDR3 extends over 15 amino acids. Germline trimming cut 4 bases from V and 2 bases from J; bases unmatched to any gene: 5. Per germline, CDR1 MNHEY and CDR2 SMNVEV (reference sequence). The TCR comes from a man aged 18 to 35 who received the YFV17D yellow fever vaccine. Sequences were derived from PBMCs, sampled more than 4 days after the first yellow fever vaccination. The chain joins TRBV27 to TRBJ2-7; 10 bases map to TRBD1. The CDR3 reads CASSSGTGAPYEQYF. The CDR3 DNA follows: TGTGCCAGCAGTTCCGGGACAGGGGCCCCCTACGAGCAGTACTTC.